Listed below are T cell receptor beta chains from one sample, sequenced in a study of T-cell memory formation after mild COVID-19. TCRdb fed the 5' RACE reads into MiXCR, producing one record per CDR3 protein. The data contain about 440,000 distinct CDR3 sequences, roughly 20% of them seen just once; the ten biggest clones take up 8.4%. Specimen: PBMCs or a T cell subset sorted from them (not recorded which). Receptors were obtained from an adult woman who had mild COVID-19 (a few samples of this study predate the infection). Cell type and time point are not known. CDR3s include the opening cysteine and the closing phenylalanine or tryptophan. Fields, in order: D gene, V gene, clone size, J gene, CDR3 protein, CDR3 DNA. A D gene is named only where the DNA matches it firmly. Expanded clones are given a class, and other clones once, few, many or no size at all.

d_gene: NA; v_gene: TRBV7-9; abundance: many; j_gene: TRBJ2-1; CDR3aa: CASSSLGYNEQFF; CDR3nt: TGTGCCAGCAGCTCGCTGGGCTACAATGAGCAGTTCTTC
d_gene: NA; v_gene: TRBV10-3; abundance: NA; j_gene: TRBJ1-5; CDR3aa: CAISESRTMSQGLTYKGQPQHF; CDR3nt: TGTGCCATCAGTGAGTCCCGCACAATGTCCCAGGGCCTAACCTACAAGGGTCAGCCCCAGCATTTT
d_gene: NA; v_gene: TRBV20-1; abundance: NA; j_gene: TRBJ2-2; CDR3aa: CSARDPQGLGTGELFF; CDR3nt: TGCAGTGCTAGAGATCCCCAGGGTCTGGGCACCGGGGAGCTGTTTTTT
d_gene: NA; v_gene: TRBV20-1; abundance: NA; j_gene: TRBJ1-2; CDR3aa: CSARDRDGYGYTF; CDR3nt: TGCAGTGCTAGAGATCGGGACGGATATGGCTACACCTTC
d_gene: NA; v_gene: TRBV12-3/TRBV12-4; abundance: few; j_gene: TRBJ1-2; CDR3aa: CASSLSGDSYGYTF; CDR3nt: TGTGCCAGCAGTTTATCAGGGGATTCCTATGGCTACACCTTC
d_gene: TRBD2; v_gene: TRBV19; abundance: NA; j_gene: TRBJ2-5; CDR3aa: CASSPTGTSGRSYF; CDR3nt: TGTGCCAGTAGCCCGACTGGGACTAGCGGGAGGTCATACTTC
d_gene: TRBD2; v_gene: TRBV12-3/TRBV12-4; abundance: many; j_gene: TRBJ2-7; CDR3aa: CASSLERGSPYEQYF; CDR3nt: TGTGCCAGCAGTTTAGAGCGGGGATCGCCCTACGAGCAGTACTTC
d_gene: TRBD1; v_gene: TRBV6-2/TRBV6-3; abundance: few; j_gene: TRBJ1-2; CDR3aa: CASSRTGADYGYTF; CDR3nt: TGTGCCAGCAGTAGGACAGGGGCTGACTATGGCTACACCTTC
d_gene: NA; v_gene: TRBV7-2; abundance: NA; j_gene: TRBJ2-1; CDR3aa: CASSLGPLEQFF; CDR3nt: TGTGCCAGCAGCTTGGGACCGTTGGAGCAGTTCTTC
d_gene: NA; v_gene: TRBV6-1; abundance: NA; j_gene: TRBJ2-7; CDR3aa: CASSASGNYEQYF; CDR3nt: TGTGCCAGCAGTGCGAGCGGAAATTACGAGCAGTACTTC
d_gene: NA; v_gene: TRBV29-1; abundance: NA; j_gene: TRBJ2-7; CDR3aa: CSVGTGTYKQYF; CDR3nt: TGCAGCGTTGGAACAGGGACCTACAAGCAGTACTTC
d_gene: NA; v_gene: TRBV15; abundance: few; j_gene: TRBJ1-6; CDR3aa: CATSRPTPAGNSPLHF; CDR3nt: TGTGCCACCAGCAGACCAACGCCAGCGGGGAATTCACCCCTCCACTTT
d_gene: NA; v_gene: TRBV7-2; abundance: NA; j_gene: TRBJ2-5; CDR3aa: CASSLRTGPSNNQYF; CDR3nt: TGTGCCAGCAGCTTACGGACTGGCCCCTCCAATAACCAGTACTTC
d_gene: TRBD2; v_gene: TRBV9; abundance: many; j_gene: TRBJ2-7; CDR3aa: CASSVGLAGEQYF; CDR3nt: TGTGCCAGCAGCGTAGGACTAGCGGGAGAGCAGTACTTC
d_gene: NA; v_gene: TRBV30; abundance: NA; j_gene: TRBJ1-2; CDR3aa: CAWSDGRFYGYTF; CDR3nt: TGTGCCTGGAGTGACGGGAGATTCTATGGCTACACCTTC
d_gene: TRBD2; v_gene: TRBV20-1; abundance: few; j_gene: TRBJ2-1; CDR3aa: CRAVTGGPPLHNEQFF; CDR3nt: TGCAGAGCCGTAACGGGGGGGCCTCCCCTCCACAATGAGCAGTTCTTC
d_gene: TRBD2; v_gene: TRBV5-1; abundance: many; j_gene: TRBJ2-3; CDR3aa: CASSSGLAGGTDTQYF; CDR3nt: TGTGCCAGCAGCTCGGGACTAGCGGGGGGGACAGATACGCAGTATTTT
d_gene: NA; v_gene: TRBV7-7; abundance: NA; j_gene: TRBJ1-2; CDR3aa: CASSPQVLDYGYTF; CDR3nt: TGTGCCAGCAGCCCCCAAGTGTTGGACTATGGCTACACCTTC
d_gene: NA; v_gene: TRBV7-9; abundance: few; j_gene: TRBJ2-7; CDR3aa: CASSLDRHYEQYF; CDR3nt: TGTGCCAGCAGCTTAGACAGGCATTACGAGCAGTACTTC
d_gene: NA; v_gene: TRBV7-9; abundance: few; j_gene: TRBJ2-1; CDR3aa: CASTPFGDHNEQFF; CDR3nt: TGTGCCAGCACCCCTTTTGGGGACCACAATGAGCAGTTCTTC
d_gene: NA; v_gene: TRBV7-8; abundance: few; j_gene: TRBJ1-5; CDR3aa: CASSLYQVGILSNQPQHF; CDR3nt: TGTGCCAGCAGCTTATATCAGGTTGGGATATTAAGCAATCAGCCCCAGCATTTT
d_gene: NA; v_gene: TRBV6-5; abundance: few; j_gene: TRBJ2-7; CDR3aa: CASSYAEGGYYEQYF; CDR3nt: TGTGCCAGCAGTTACGCGGAGGGGGGATACTACGAGCAGTACTTC
d_gene: NA; v_gene: TRBV5-6; abundance: NA; j_gene: TRBJ2-1; CDR3aa: CASSPPLYNEQFF; CDR3nt: TGTGCCAGCAGCCCGCCCCTCTACAATGAGCAGTTCTTC
d_gene: TRBD1; v_gene: TRBV7-9; abundance: NA; j_gene: TRBJ1-1; CDR3aa: CASSLANRGAEAFF; CDR3nt: TGTGCCAGCAGCTTGGCTAACAGGGGCGCTGAAGCTTTCTTT
d_gene: NA; v_gene: TRBV5-1; abundance: few; j_gene: TRBJ2-7; CDR3aa: CASSPEVRASSYEQYF; CDR3nt: TGCGCCAGCAGCCCGGAGGTCAGGGCGAGCTCCTACGAGCAGTACTTC
d_gene: NA; v_gene: TRBV2; abundance: NA; j_gene: TRBJ2-7; CDR3aa: CASSRRERPSSYEQYF; CDR3nt: TGTGCCAGCAGCCGCCGGGAGCGGCCGAGCTCCTACGAGCAGTACTTC
d_gene: NA; v_gene: TRBV23-1; abundance: NA; j_gene: TRBJ2-1; CDR3aa: CASSQSAMGQFF; CDR3nt: TGCGCCAGCAGTCAATCTGCTATGGGGCAGTTCTTC
d_gene: TRBD1; v_gene: TRBV11-2; abundance: NA; j_gene: TRBJ1-1; CDR3aa: CASSLRTGENTEAFF; CDR3nt: TGTGCCAGCAGCTTAAGGACAGGGGAGAACACTGAAGCTTTCTTT
d_gene: TRBD2; v_gene: TRBV25-1; abundance: once; j_gene: TRBJ2-1; CDR3aa: CASTRGGRYNEQFF; CDR3nt: TGTGCCAGCACCCGGGGGGGGAGGTACAATGAGCAGTTCTTC
d_gene: NA; v_gene: TRBV4-1; abundance: NA; j_gene: TRBJ1-2; CDR3aa: CASSQAGAVDYGYTF; CDR3nt: TGCGCCAGCAGCCAAGCGGGGGCGGTGGACTATGGCTACACCTTC
d_gene: NA; v_gene: TRBV7-2; abundance: NA; j_gene: TRBJ1-1; CDR3aa: CASSSINAQGKWTEAFF; CDR3nt: TGTGCCAGCAGCTCAATTAACGCCCAGGGGAAATGGACTGAAGCTTTCTTT
d_gene: TRBD1; v_gene: TRBV4-1; abundance: few; j_gene: TRBJ1-6; CDR3aa: CASSRMGQLNYNSPLHF; CDR3nt: TGCGCCAGCAGCCGCATGGGACAGCTTAATTATAATTCACCCCTCCACTTT
d_gene: NA; v_gene: TRBV3-1; abundance: NA; j_gene: TRBJ2-4; CDR3aa: CASSQEGRTSPYF; CDR3nt: TGTGCCAGCAGCCAAGAGGGCCGTACTAGTCCTTACTTC
d_gene: TRBD2; v_gene: TRBV2; abundance: many; j_gene: TRBJ2-1; CDR3aa: CASSYRLAGEGYNEQFF; CDR3nt: TGTGCCAGCAGTTACAGACTAGCGGGGGAAGGCTACAATGAGCAGTTCTTC
d_gene: NA; v_gene: TRBV12-3/TRBV12-4; abundance: NA; j_gene: TRBJ2-3; CDR3aa: CASSPPLGDTQYF; CDR3nt: TGTGCCAGCAGTCCACCCCTGGGGGATACGCAGTATTTT
d_gene: TRBD2; v_gene: TRBV20-1; abundance: few; j_gene: TRBJ2-1; CDR3aa: CSANLAGVSDEQFF; CDR3nt: TGCAGTGCAAATCTAGCGGGAGTATCAGATGAGCAGTTCTTC
d_gene: TRBD1; v_gene: TRBV20-1; abundance: NA; j_gene: TRBJ1-1; CDR3aa: CSATPDRRNTEAFF; CDR3nt: TGCAGTGCTACCCCGGACAGGCGGAACACTGAAGCTTTCTTT
d_gene: TRBD2; v_gene: TRBV2; abundance: once; j_gene: TRBJ2-1; CDR3aa: CASRASGTYNEQFF; CDR3nt: TGTGCCAGCAGAGCTAGCGGCACCTACAATGAGCAGTTCTTC
d_gene: TRBD1; v_gene: TRBV6-5; abundance: NA; j_gene: TRBJ2-7; CDR3aa: CASTSGQGAGEQYF; CDR3nt: TGTGCCAGCACCTCGGGACAGGGAGCGGGGGAGCAGTACTTC
d_gene: NA; v_gene: TRBV6-2/TRBV6-3; abundance: few; j_gene: TRBJ1-1; CDR3aa: CASRPLTSRGMNTEAFF; CDR3nt: TGTGCCAGCAGACCCCTGACGAGTCGGGGAATGAACACTGAAGCTTTCTTT
d_gene: NA; v_gene: TRBV4-1; abundance: few; j_gene: TRBJ1-2; CDR3aa: CASSQLPIGFAGYTF; CDR3nt: TGCGCCAGCAGCCAGCTACCCATCGGATTCGCCGGCTACACCTTC
d_gene: NA; v_gene: TRBV7-9; abundance: NA; j_gene: TRBJ1-5; CDR3aa: CASSLGLPLGNQPQHF; CDR3nt: TGTGCCAGCAGCTTAGGACTGCCTCTGGGCAATCAGCCCCAGCATTTT
d_gene: TRBD2; v_gene: TRBV7-2; abundance: few; j_gene: TRBJ2-7; CDR3aa: CASRKTGTTSGEQYF; CDR3nt: TGTGCCAGCAGGAAGACCGGGACTACTTCGGGAGAGCAGTACTTC
d_gene: NA; v_gene: TRBV12-3/TRBV12-4; abundance: NA; j_gene: TRBJ2-1; CDR3aa: CASSLNSRNEQFF; CDR3nt: TGTGCCAGCAGTTTGAACTCCCGCAATGAGCAGTTCTTC
d_gene: NA; v_gene: TRBV7-7; abundance: few; j_gene: TRBJ2-5; CDR3aa: CASSLAPKHRAPGTQETQYF; CDR3nt: TGTGCTAGCAGCCTCGCGCCAAAACACAGGGCGCCGGGGACCCAAGAGACCCAGTACTTC
d_gene: NA; v_gene: TRBV7-3; abundance: NA; j_gene: TRBJ1-1; CDR3aa: CASGHPNTEAFF; CDR3nt: TGTGCCAGCGGACACCCAAACACTGAAGCTTTCTTT
d_gene: TRBD2; v_gene: TRBV29-1; abundance: few; j_gene: TRBJ2-7; CDR3aa: CSVGRGGVGEQYF; CDR3nt: TGCAGCGTTGGGCGGGGGGGAGTTGGCGAGCAGTACTTC